The 3 T cell receptor beta chains below come from one sample, sequenced in a study of graft-versus-host responses after intestinal transplantation. These receptors' antigens are unknown. The method was immunoSEQ multiplex PCR; TCRdb's version includes in-frame clones alone and lacks a portion of them. Here the sample spans 65,000 to 90,000 clones, around 93% being singletons. Material: unstimulated CD8+ T cells sorted from spleen or lymph node cells, obtained before transplant. Receptors were obtained from a human donor who was the organ donor for an intestinal transplant.

The rearrangement uses TRBV7-2 and TRBJ2-7, with D perhaps matching TRBD2 (5 bases). CDR1 SGHTA and CDR2 FQGNSA come from the germline V gene. CDR3 length: 16 amino acids. V lost 1 base to trimming and J lost 1 base, with 14 bases between them. The CDR3 is CASSLVVAQESYEQYF. Written as DNA, the CDR3 is TGTGCCAGCAGCTTAGTAGTAGCGCAGGAATCCTACGAGCAGTACTTC.

The chain joins TRBV27 to TRBJ2-7; tentative D call: TRBD1 (5 bases). V dropped 6 bases and J dropped 3 bases, with 9 bases sitting between them. Germline-derived CDR1 and CDR2 are MNHEY and SMNVEV (reference sequence). The CDR3 is 12 amino acids. The CDR3 DNA is TGTGCCAGCAGCGGTACAGGCTACGAGCAGTACTTC. Protein: CASSGTGYEQYF.

V usage is TRBV9 and J usage is TRBJ2-3; 9 bases map to TRBD2. The length of the CDR3 is 15 residues. CDR1 SGDLS and CDR2 YYNGEE come from the germline V gene. V gave up 5 bases and J gave up 6 bases; unmatched junction bases: 10. The CDR3 DNA sequence: TGTGCCAGCAGTATAGCGGGGGCTGTGGGGGATACGCAGTATTTT. Amino acids: CASSIAGAVGDTQYF.